These T cell receptor beta chains were read from a single sample in a study of T cells after yellow fever vaccination. TCRdb analysed the 5' RACE reads with MiXCR anew, one entry per CDR3 protein. The table has 250,000 to 350,000 distinct CDR3 sequences, around 4.5% seen once. Sequences were derived from PBMCs, sampled 15 days after the yellow fever booster vaccination. The receptor source for this set is a man younger than 30 who received the YFV17D yellow fever vaccine. Both conserved end residues are part of each CDR3. D genes are given only for firm matches. Some rows have no size entry. The others give once, few or many, or a class for an expanded clone.

. | TRBJ2-7 | few | TRBV19 | CASSDRLSYEQYF | TGTGCCAGTAGTGACCGCTTATCCTACGAGCAGTACTTC
. | TRBJ2-2 | . | TRBV12-3/TRBV12-4 | CASSLSSGVGSTGELFF | TGTGCCAGCAGTTTATCATCCGGGGTTGGTAGTACCGGGGAGCTGTTTTTT
. | TRBJ2-3 | many | TRBV28 | CASRDYTDTQYF | TGTGCCAGCAGGGACTACACAGATACGCAGTATTTT
TRBD1 | TRBJ2-1 | many | TRBV7-9 | CASSRGTMGQGIYNEQFF | TGTGCCAGCAGCCGAGGTACCATGGGACAGGGGATCTACAATGAGCAGTTCTTC
. | TRBJ2-1 | many | TRBV12-3/TRBV12-4 | CASSLGSGSYNEQFF | TGTGCCAGCAGTTTAGGTTCAGGCTCCTACAATGAGCAGTTCTTC
TRBD1 | TRBJ1-2 | few | TRBV29-1 | CSVTNSGTGDYGYTF | TGCAGCGTTACTAACTCCGGGACAGGGGACTATGGCTACACCTTC
. | TRBJ2-1 | many | TRBV11-3 | CASSRMVLDEQFF | TGTGCCAGCAGCCGGATGGTACTCGATGAGCAGTTCTTC
. | TRBJ2-1 | many | TRBV5-1 | CASSLALVGEQFF | TGCGCCAGCAGCTTGGCTCTGGTTGGTGAGCAGTTCTTC
. | TRBJ1-5 | many | TRBV7-2 | CASSTRDYQPQHF | TGTGCCAGCAGCACCCGGGATTATCAGCCCCAGCATTTT
. | TRBJ1-1 | few | TRBV7-9 | CASRKGPQPEAFF | TGTGCCAGCAGGAAAGGGCCCCAACCTGAAGCTTTCTTT
. | TRBJ2-2 | many | TRBV27 | CASSRSLFPGELFF | TGTGCCAGCAGTCGTAGTTTGTTCCCCGGGGAGCTGTTTTTT
. | TRBJ2-2 | . | TRBV6-6 | CASTKTGELFF | TGTGCCAGCACTAAAACCGGGGAGCTGTTTTTT
. | TRBJ2-1 | . | TRBV18 | CASSPMAGSHNEQFF | TGTGCCAGCTCACCAATGGCAGGGAGCCACAATGAGCAGTTCTTC
. | TRBJ1-5 | few | TRBV4-2 | CASSQEGPGNQPQHF | TGTGCCAGCAGCCAAGAAGGTCCCGGGAATCAGCCCCAGCATTTT
. | TRBJ1-6 | many | TRBV20-1 | CSVWGGAVSPLHF | TGCAGTGTCTGGGGAGGGGCCGTTTCACCCCTCCACTTT
TRBD2 | TRBJ2-1 | many | TRBV7-9 | CASSLNSGGTNEQFF | TGTGCCAGCAGCTTAAATAGCGGGGGGACCAATGAGCAGTTCTTC
. | TRBJ2-2 | few | TRBV12-3/TRBV12-4 | CASSLGKEGPNTGELFF | TGTGCCAGCAGTTTAGGAAAGGAAGGGCCGAACACCGGGGAGCTGTTTTTT
TRBD1 | TRBJ2-3 | few | TRBV10-2 | CASSVDRADTQYF | TGCGCCAGCAGTGTTGACAGGGCGGATACGCAGTATTTT
. | TRBJ1-5 | many | TRBV11-2 | CASSLDPVGGSNQPQHF | TGTGCCAGCAGCTTAGATCCGGTCGGGGGGAGCAATCAGCCCCAGCATTTT
TRBD1 | TRBJ2-7 | . | TRBV20-1 | CSASPGQGVSYEQYF | TGCAGTGCTAGCCCGGGACAGGGGGTCTCCTACGAGCAGTACTTC
TRBD1 | TRBJ1-5 | few | TRBV6-2/TRBV6-3 | CASSPAPGQSNQPQHF | TGTGCCAGCAGCCCTGCGCCGGGACAGAGCAATCAGCCCCAGCATTTT
. | TRBJ1-1 | many | TRBV4-3 | CASSQDFHTMNTEAFF | TGCGCCAGCAGCCAAGATTTTCATACCATGAACACTGAAGCTTTCTTT
TRBD1 | TRBJ1-2 | many | TRBV12-3/TRBV12-4 | CASSLTGHYGYTF | TGTGCCAGCAGTTTGACAGGGCACTATGGCTACACCTTC
TRBD1 | TRBJ2-7 | many | TRBV4-1 | CASSQGLTGGGYEQYF | TGCGCCAGCAGCCAAGGTCTGACAGGGGGTGGCTACGAGCAGTACTTC
TRBD2 | TRBJ2-1 | many | TRBV28 | CASSFSVGRAGVMSSYNEQFF | TGTGCCAGCAGTTTCTCGGTGGGTCGAGCGGGGGTTATGAGCTCCTACAATGAGCAGTTCTTC
TRBD1 | TRBJ1-1 | few | TRBV7-2 | CASSKMTGRNTEAFF | TGTGCCAGCAGCAAAATGACAGGGCGGAACACTGAAGCTTTCTTT
. | TRBJ2-1 | many | TRBV27 | CASSLIDPYNEQFF | TGTGCCAGCAGTTTAATCGACCCCTACAATGAGCAGTTCTTC
TRBD1 | TRBJ1-2 | . | TRBV12-3/TRBV12-4 | CASSFWQGAMIGYTF | TGTGCCAGCAGTTTTTGGCAGGGGGCAATGATAGGCTACACCTTC
. | TRBJ2-3 | many | TRBV9 | CASSVRGRTDTQYF | TGTGCCAGCAGCGTCCGGGGGCGCACAGATACGCAGTATTTT
. | TRBJ2-1 | . | TRBV5-6 | CASSSGLRFSEQFF | TGTGCCAGCAGTTCGGGACTTCGATTCAGTGAGCAGTTCTTC
. | TRBJ2-5 | few | TRBV14 | CASSPLTVWETQYF | TGTGCCAGCAGCCCGTTGACAGTTTGGGAGACCCAGTACTTC
. | TRBJ1-1 | . | TRBV6-6 | CASSYLQANTEAFF | TGTGCCAGCAGTTATTTGCAAGCGAACACTGAAGCTTTCTTT
. | TRBJ1-5 | many | TRBV6-2/TRBV6-3 | CASSSGDNQPQHF | TGTGCCAGCAGTTCTGGGGACAATCAGCCCCAGCATTTT
. | TRBJ1-5 | many | TRBV5-6 | CASSFRGSQPQHF | TGTGCCAGCAGCTTCAGGGGTAGTCAGCCCCAGCATTTT
. | TRBJ1-1 | few | TRBV7-8 | CASSAQTRNTEAFF | TGTGCCAGCAGCGCGCAAACGAGAAACACTGAAGCTTTCTTT
. | TRBJ2-3 | . | TRBV20-1 | CSARGRRAADTQYF | TGCAGTGCTAGAGGTCGGCGGGCCGCAGATACGCAGTATTTT
. | TRBJ2-3 | few | TRBV12-3/TRBV12-4 | CASAGRNADTQYF | TGTGCCAGCGCGGGCAGGAACGCAGATACGCAGTATTTT
. | TRBJ2-2 | many | TRBV11-2 | CASSVGPWGTGELFF | TGTGCCAGCAGCGTGGGCCCCTGGGGTACCGGGGAGCTGTTTTTT
TRBD1 | TRBJ1-2 | few | TRBV15 | CATSTGTGKTNYGYTF | TGTGCCACCAGCACCGGGACAGGAAAAACTAACTATGGCTACACCTTC
. | TRBJ2-5 | many | TRBV7-2 | CASSIPDRGQETQYF | TGTGCCAGCAGCATCCCGGACAGAGGGCAGGAGACCCAGTACTTC
. | TRBJ2-3 | few | TRBV5-8 | CASLLGRTDTQYF | TGTGCCAGCCTCCTTGGACGGACAGATACGCAGTATTTT
TRBD2 | TRBJ2-1 | . | TRBV5-4 | CASSFRLAEQYEQFF | TGTGCCAGCAGCTTTAGACTAGCGGAGCAGTATGAGCAGTTCTTC
TRBD1 | TRBJ1-2 | . | TRBV28 | CASSSRGRDYGYTF | TGTGCCAGCAGTTCCAGGGGGCGCGACTATGGCTACACCTTC
TRBD1 | TRBJ1-1 | few | TRBV5-1 | CASSRDRVVAFF | TGCGCCAGCAGCCGGGACAGGGTGGTGGCTTTCTTT
. | TRBJ1-2 | many | TRBV6-1 | CASSRSGQGTNYGYTF | TGTGCCAGCAGTCGAAGTGGGCAGGGGACTAACTATGGCTACACCTTC
. | TRBJ2-1 | . | TRBV7-2 | CASSLGERYNEQFF | TGTGCCAGCAGCTTAGGTGAGCGGTACAATGAGCAGTTCTTC
TRBD1 | TRBJ1-4 | few | TRBV12-3/TRBV12-4 | CASTPTGINEKLFF | TGTGCCAGCACCCCGACAGGGATTAATGAAAAACTGTTTTTT
TRBD2 | TRBJ2-5 | . | TRBV12-3/TRBV12-4 | CASTSSGILQETQYF | TGTGCCAGCACCTCTAGCGGGATTCTCCAAGAGACCCAGTACTTC
. | TRBJ2-7 | few | TRBV7-2 | CASSLTQGTITYEQYF | TGTGCCAGCAGCTTAACGCAGGGGACCATCACCTACGAGCAGTACTTC
. | TRBJ1-1 | many | TRBV7-2 | CASSLGRTTEAFF | TGTGCCAGCAGCTTAGGGCGGACCACTGAAGCTTTCTTT
. | TRBJ2-1 | few | TRBV6-1 | CASIMRSYNEQFF | TGTGCCAGCATCATGCGCTCCTACAATGAGCAGTTCTTC
. | TRBJ2-3 | . | TRBV11-2 | CASSLLLRPSTDTQYF | TGTGCCAGCAGCTTACTCCTGAGGCCGAGCACAGATACGCAGTATTTT
. | TRBJ2-2 | . | TRBV6-5 | CASSSALLDTGELFF | TGTGCCAGCAGTTCGGCACTATTGGACACCGGGGAGCTGTTTTTT
TRBD1 | TRBJ1-1 | . | TRBV7-9 | CASTFRSDRGSTEAFF | TGTGCCAGCACCTTTAGGTCGGACAGGGGGTCCACTGAAGCTTTCTTT
. | TRBJ2-6 | once | TRBV14 | CASREGGTGANVLTF | TGTGCCAGCAGGGAGGGGGGTACTGGGGCCAACGTCCTGACTTTC